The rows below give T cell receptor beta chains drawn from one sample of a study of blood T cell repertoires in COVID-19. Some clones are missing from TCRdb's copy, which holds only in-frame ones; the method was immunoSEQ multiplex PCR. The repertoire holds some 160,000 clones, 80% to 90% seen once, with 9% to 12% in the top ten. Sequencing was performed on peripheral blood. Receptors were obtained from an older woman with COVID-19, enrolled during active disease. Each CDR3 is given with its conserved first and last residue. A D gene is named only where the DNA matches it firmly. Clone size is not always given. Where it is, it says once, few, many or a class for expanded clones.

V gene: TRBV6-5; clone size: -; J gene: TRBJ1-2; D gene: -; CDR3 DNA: TGTGCCAGCAGTTGGGCGGGGGTCGGCTACACCTTC; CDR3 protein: CASSWAGVGYTF
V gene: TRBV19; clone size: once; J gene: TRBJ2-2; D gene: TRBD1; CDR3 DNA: TGTGCCAGTAGTCTACGGGACAGGGGATACACCGGGGAGCTGTTTTTT; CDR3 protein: CASSLRDRGYTGELFF
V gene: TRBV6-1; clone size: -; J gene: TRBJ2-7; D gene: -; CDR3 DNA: TGTGCCAGCAGTGAACCGTCCTACTACGAGCAGTACTTC; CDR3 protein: CASSEPSYYEQYF
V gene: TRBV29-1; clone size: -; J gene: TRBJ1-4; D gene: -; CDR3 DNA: TGCAGCGCAGAAGGGGAGGCTAATGAAAAACTGTTTTTT; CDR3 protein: CSAEGEANEKLFF
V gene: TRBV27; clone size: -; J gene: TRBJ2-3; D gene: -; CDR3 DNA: TGTGCCAGCCGACTTAGATTACGCACAGATACGCAGTATTTT; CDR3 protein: CASRLRLRTDTQYF
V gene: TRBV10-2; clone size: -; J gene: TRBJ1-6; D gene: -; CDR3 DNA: TGCGCCAGCAGTGACTCCCCGTCACCCCTCCACTTT; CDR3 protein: CASSDSPSPLHF
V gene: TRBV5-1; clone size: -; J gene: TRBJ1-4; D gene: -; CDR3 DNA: TGCGCCAGCAGCTTGGCCGGAGCAGTCTACGAAAAACTGTTTTTT; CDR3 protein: CASSLAGAVYEKLFF
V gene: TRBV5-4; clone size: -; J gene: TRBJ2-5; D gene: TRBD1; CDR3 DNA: TGTGCCAGCAGCTTGGACAGGGGATATAGGGAGACCCAGTACTTC; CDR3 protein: CASSLDRGYRETQYF
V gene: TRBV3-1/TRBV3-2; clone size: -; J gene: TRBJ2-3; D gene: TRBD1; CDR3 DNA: TGTGCCAGCAGAGAGACAGGGGCCGGGGATACGCAGTATTTT; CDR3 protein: CASRETGAGDTQYF
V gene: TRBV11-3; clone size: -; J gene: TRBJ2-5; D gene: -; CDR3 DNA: TGTGCCAGCAGCTCCACTCGAGGGGGAGAGGGGACCCAGTACTTC; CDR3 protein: CASSSTRGGEGTQYF
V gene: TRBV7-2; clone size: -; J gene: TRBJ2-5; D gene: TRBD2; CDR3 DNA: TGTGCCAGCAGCCCAGCGGGGGCGGTGGAGACCCAGTACTTC; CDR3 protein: CASSPAGAVETQYF
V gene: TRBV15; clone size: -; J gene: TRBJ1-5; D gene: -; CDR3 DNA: TGTGCCACCAGCAGAGCCGGGGGTAGCAATCAGCCCCAGCATTTT; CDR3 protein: CATSRAGGSNQPQHF
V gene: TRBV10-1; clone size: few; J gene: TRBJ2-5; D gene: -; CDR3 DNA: TGCGCCAGCAGCCCCTCGGGGATTGAGACCCAGTACTTC; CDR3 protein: CASSPSGIETQYF
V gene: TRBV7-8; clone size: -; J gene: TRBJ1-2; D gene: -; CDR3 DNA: TGTGCCAGCAGCTTACGTCGGGGGGCGGGTGGCTACACCTTC; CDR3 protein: CASSLRRGAGGYTF
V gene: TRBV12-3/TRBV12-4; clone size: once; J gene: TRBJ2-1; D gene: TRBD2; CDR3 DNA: TGTGCCAGCAGTCCTCAGCGGGGGGGGCAGTTCTTC; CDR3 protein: CASSPQRGGQFF
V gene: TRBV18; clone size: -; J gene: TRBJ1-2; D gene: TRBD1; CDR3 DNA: TGTGCCAGCTCACCAAGGGGACAGGGTGGCTATGGCTACACCTTC; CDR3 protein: CASSPRGQGGYGYTF
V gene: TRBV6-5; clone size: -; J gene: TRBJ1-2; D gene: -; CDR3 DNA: TGTGCCAGCAGTTACCTGAGCATGTTGGGCTACACCTTC; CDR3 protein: CASSYLSMLGYTF
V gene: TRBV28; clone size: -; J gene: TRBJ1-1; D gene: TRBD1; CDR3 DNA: TGTGCCAGCAGCCCAGTACAGGGGGCTGAAGCTTTCTTT; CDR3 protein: CASSPVQGAEAFF
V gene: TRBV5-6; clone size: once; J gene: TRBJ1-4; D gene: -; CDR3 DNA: TGTGCCAGCAGCCCGGGGACAATGCAGGAAAAACTGTTTTTT; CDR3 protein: CASSPGTMQEKLFF
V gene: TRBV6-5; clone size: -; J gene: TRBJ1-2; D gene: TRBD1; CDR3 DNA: TGTGCCAGCAACCCAGGGACAGTTAACTATGGCTACACCTTC; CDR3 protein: CASNPGTVNYGYTF
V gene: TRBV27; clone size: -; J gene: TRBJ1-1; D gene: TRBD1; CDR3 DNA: TGTGCCAGCAGACTACAGGGGTTGAACACTGAAGCTTTCTTT; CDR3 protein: CASRLQGLNTEAFF
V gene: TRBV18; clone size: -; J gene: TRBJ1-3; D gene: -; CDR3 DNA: TGTGCCAGCTCACCACTCTCAGGGACTGGAAACACCATATATTTT; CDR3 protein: CASSPLSGTGNTIYF
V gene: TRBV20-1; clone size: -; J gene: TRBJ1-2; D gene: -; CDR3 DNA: TGCAGTGCTAGAAATGGCGGCTACACCTTC; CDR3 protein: CSARNGGYTF
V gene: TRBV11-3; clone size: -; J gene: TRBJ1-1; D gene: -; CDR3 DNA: TGTGCCAGCAGCCCTAGGATAGTCCCCCCAGTGAACACTGAAGCTTTCTTT; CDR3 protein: CASSPRIVPPVNTEAFF
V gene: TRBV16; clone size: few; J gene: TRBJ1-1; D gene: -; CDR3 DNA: TGTGCCAGCAGCCAATTACGGGGGACTGAAGCTTTCTTT; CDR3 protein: CASSQLRGTEAFF
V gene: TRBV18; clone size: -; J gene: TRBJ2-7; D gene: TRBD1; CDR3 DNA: TGTGCCAGCTCACGGTCCTTGGGACAGGGGGCCTACGAGCAGTACTTC; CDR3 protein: CASSRSLGQGAYEQYF
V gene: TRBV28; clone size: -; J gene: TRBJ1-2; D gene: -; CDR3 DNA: TGTGGATTTTTCGGCAGGCCATTTGTCGGCTACACCTTC; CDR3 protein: CGFFGRPFVGYTF
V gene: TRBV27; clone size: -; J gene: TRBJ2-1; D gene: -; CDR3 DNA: TGTGCCAGCAGTTTATCCTTCAGCTCGGGAAGGCTCAATGAGCAGTTCTTC; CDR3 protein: CASSLSFSSGRLNEQFF
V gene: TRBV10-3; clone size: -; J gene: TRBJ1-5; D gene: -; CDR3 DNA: TGTGCCATCAGTGATTCACAAGGGGCTCAGCCCCAGCATTTT; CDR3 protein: CAISDSQGAQPQHF
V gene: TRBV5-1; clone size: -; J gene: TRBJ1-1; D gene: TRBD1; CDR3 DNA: TGCGCCAGCACCGACCCGGGACAGGGGACTGAAGCTTTCTTT; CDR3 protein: CASTDPGQGTEAFF
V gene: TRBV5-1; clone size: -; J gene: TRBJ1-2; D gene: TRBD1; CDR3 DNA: TGCGCCAGCAGCTTGGAAATCAGGGGGAACTATGGCTACACCTTC; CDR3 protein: CASSLEIRGNYGYTF
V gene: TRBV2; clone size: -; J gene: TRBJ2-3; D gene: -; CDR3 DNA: TGTGCCAGCAGTTCGGGTGCCGATACGCAGTATTTT; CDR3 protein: CASSSGADTQYF
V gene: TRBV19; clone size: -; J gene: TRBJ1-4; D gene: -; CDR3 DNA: TGTGCCAGTAGTACTGGACAGTCTATAAGTGAAAAACTGTTTTTT; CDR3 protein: CASSTGQSISEKLFF
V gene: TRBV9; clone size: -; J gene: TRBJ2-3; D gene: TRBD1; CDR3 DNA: TGTGCCAGCAGCGCCCGACAGGGCTCGTCGGGTGATACGCAGTATTTT; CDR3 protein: CASSARQGSSGDTQYF
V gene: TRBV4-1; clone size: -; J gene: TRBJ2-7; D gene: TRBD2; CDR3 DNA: TGCGCCAGCAGCCGGGGACTAGCGGGGACCGAGCAGTACTTC; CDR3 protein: CASSRGLAGTEQYF
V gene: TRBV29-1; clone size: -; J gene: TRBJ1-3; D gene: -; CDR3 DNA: TGCAGCGTTGGTTCGAGGCAGGGGATCAACACCATATATTTT; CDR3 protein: CSVGSRQGINTIYF
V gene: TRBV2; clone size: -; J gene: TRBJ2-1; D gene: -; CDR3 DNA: TGTGCCGGGAGGACTCTCAATACCTACAATGAGCAGTTCTTC; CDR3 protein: CAGRTLNTYNEQFF
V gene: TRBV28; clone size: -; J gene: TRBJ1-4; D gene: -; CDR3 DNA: TGTGCCAGCAGTTGGGGAGGGGCATCGGGTGAAAAACTGTTTTTT; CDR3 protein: CASSWGGASGEKLFF
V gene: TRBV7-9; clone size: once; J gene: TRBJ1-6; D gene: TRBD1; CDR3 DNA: TGTGCCAGCAGCCCAGGGGACAGGGCTCATTCACCCCTCCACTTT; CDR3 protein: CASSPGDRAHSPLHF
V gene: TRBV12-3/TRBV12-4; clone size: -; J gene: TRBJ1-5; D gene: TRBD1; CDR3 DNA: TGTGCCAGCACCCGGGACAGAACTCAGCCCCAGCATTTT; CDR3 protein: CASTRDRTQPQHF
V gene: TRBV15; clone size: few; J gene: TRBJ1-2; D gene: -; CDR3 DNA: TGTGCCACCAGCAGAGAAGGGGGAGGGGTTGATGGCTACACCTTC; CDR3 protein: CATSREGGGVDGYTF
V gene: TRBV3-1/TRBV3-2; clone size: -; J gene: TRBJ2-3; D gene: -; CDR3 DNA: TGTGCCAGCAGCCCGACAGGCTCTTGGGGAGATACGCAGTATTTT; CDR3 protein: CASSPTGSWGDTQYF
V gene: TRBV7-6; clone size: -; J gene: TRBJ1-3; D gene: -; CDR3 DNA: TGTGCCAGCAGCGCAGGAAGAAACACCATATATTTT; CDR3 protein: CASSAGRNTIYF
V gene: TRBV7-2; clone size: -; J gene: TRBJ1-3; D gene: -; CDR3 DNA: TGTGCCAGCAGATTGGGCCAAACTGGAAACACCATATATTTT; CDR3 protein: CASRLGQTGNTIYF
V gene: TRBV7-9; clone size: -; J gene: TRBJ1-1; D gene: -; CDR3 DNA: TGTGCCAGCAGCCCGAGGAACACTGAAGCTTTCTTT; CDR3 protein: CASSPRNTEAFF
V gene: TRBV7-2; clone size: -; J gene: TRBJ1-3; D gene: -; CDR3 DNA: TGTGCCAGCAGCGCAACGGCAGGGACTGGAAACACCATATATTTT; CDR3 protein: CASSATAGTGNTIYF
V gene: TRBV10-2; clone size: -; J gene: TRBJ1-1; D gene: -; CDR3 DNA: TGCGCCAGCAGTGAAGGGTCCGGGTGGGGGGCTGAAGCTTTCTTT; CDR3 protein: CASSEGSGWGAEAFF
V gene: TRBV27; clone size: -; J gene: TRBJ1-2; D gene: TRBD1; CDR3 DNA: TGTGCCAGCAGCTTACAGGGGTTTTACGGCTACACCTTC; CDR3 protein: CASSLQGFYGYTF
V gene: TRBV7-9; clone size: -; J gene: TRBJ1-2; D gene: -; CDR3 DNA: TGTGCCAGCAGCTTACTTCATGGCTACACCTTC; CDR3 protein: CASSLLHGYTF
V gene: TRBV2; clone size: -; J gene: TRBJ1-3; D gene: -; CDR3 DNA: TGTGCCAGCAGTACTGACTGGGCTGGAAACACCATATATTTT; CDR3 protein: CASSTDWAGNTIYF
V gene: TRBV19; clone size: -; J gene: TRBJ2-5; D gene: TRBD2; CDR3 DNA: TGTGCCAGTAGTAAGCGGGGGGGCTCGGAGACCCAGTACTTC; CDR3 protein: CASSKRGGSETQYF
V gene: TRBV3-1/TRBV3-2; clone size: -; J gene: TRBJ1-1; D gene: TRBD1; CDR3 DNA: TGTGCCAGCAGCCAAAACAGGGGTTTTACTGAAGCTTTCTTT; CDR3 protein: CASSQNRGFTEAFF
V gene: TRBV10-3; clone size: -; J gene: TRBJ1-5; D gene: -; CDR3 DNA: TGTGCCAGCTCTACAGGGATCGATCAGCCCCAGCATTTT; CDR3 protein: CASSTGIDQPQHF